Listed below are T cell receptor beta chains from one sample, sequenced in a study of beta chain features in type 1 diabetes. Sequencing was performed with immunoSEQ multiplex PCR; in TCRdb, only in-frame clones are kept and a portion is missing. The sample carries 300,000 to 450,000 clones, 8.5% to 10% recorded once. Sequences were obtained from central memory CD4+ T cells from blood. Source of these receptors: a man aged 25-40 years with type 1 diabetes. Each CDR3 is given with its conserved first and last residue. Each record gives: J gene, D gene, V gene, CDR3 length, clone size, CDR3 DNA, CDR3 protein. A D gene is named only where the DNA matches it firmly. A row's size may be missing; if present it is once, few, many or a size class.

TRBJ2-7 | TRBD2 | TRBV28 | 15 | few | TGTGCCAGCCCCCCGTGGCGGGAGGGCCCCTACGAGCAGTACTTC | CASPPWREGPYEQYF
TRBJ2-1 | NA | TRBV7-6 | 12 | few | TGTGCCAGCAGCTTAGAGTACGGAGAGCAGTTCTTC | CASSLEYGEQFF
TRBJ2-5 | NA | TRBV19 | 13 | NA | TGTGCCAGTAGTATAGGGACGGGGGAGACCCAGTACTTC | CASSIGTGETQYF
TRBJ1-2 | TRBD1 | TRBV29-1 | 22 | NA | TGCAGCGGTGGGGTAGCGCCGACAGGGGGCCCGCCTTCCCCGCTTAATAACTATGGCTACACCTTC | CSGGVAPTGGPPSPLNNYGYTF
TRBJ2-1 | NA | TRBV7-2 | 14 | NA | TGTGCCAGCTCTCGGGGGAATCCCTACAATGAGCAGTTCTTC | CASSRGNPYNEQFF
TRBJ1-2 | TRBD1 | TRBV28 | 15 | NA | TGTGCCAGCAGTTCTCGGACAGGGGCCTTAGGCGGCTACACCTTC | CASSSRTGALGGYTF
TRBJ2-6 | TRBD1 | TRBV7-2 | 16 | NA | TGTGCCAGCAGCCCGCCTTCAGGGGGTGGGGCCAACGTCCTGACTTTC | CASSPPSGGGANVLTF
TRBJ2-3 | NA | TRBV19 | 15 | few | TGTGCCAGTAGTATACAGGGTGGGAGCACAGATACGCAGTATTTT | CASSIQGGSTDTQYF
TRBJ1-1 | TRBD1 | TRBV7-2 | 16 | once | TGTGCCAGCAGCTTCTCCCGAGGGGGCGAAATCCCTGAAGCTTTCTTT | CASSFSRGGEIPEAFF
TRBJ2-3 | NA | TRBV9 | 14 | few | TGTGCCAGCAGCGCGAGGGAGAGCACAGATACGCAGTATTTT | CASSARESTDTQYF
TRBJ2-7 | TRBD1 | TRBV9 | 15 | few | TGTGCCAGCAGCGTAGATTCACAGGGGGCAAATGAGCAGTACTTC | CASSVDSQGANEQYF
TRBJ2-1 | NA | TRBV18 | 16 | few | TGTGCCAGCTCACGGCAGTGGGCGGGCTCCTACAATGAGCAGTTCTTC | CASSRQWAGSYNEQFF
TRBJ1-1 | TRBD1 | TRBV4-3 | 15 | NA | TGCGCCAGCAGCCAAGGGACAGGGGGGTATACTGAAGCTTTCTTT | CASSQGTGGYTEAFF
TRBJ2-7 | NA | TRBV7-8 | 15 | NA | TGTGCCAGCAGCTTAGCTGGGGGTGGACCCTACGAGCAGTACTTC | CASSLAGGGPYEQYF
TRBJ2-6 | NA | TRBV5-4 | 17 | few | TGTGCCAGCAGCTGGGCCGGGGGTTCCTCTGGGGCCAACGTCCTGACTTTC | CASSWAGGSSGANVLTF
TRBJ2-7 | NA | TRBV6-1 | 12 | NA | TGTGCCAGCAGTGAAGGCGAATCAACGCAGTACTTC | CASSEGESTQYF
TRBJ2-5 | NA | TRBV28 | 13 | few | TGTGCCAGCAGTCCCTCCGCGGACAGTCTAGGGTACTTC | CASSPSADSLGYF
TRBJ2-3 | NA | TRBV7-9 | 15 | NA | TGTGCCAGCAGCTTGGCGGCAGGGGACACAGATACGCAGTATTTT | CASSLAAGDTDTQYF
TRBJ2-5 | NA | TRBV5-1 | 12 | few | TGCGCCAGCAGCTTAACGGGAGAGACCCAGTACTTC | CASSLTGETQYF
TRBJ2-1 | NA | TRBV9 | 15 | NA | TGTGCCAGCAGCGGGGGGCTAGCGCAGTATCACCCGCAGTTCTTC | CASSGGLAQYHPQFF
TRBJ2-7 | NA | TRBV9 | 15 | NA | TGTGCCAGCAGCGTAGGAAGGGGGGGAAGGTACGAGCAGTACTTC | CASSVGRGGRYEQYF
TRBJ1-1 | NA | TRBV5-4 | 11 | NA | TGTGCCAGCAGAAAAGACACTGAAGCTTTCTTT | CASRKDTEAFF
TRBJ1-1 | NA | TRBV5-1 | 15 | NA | TGCGCCAGCAGCCCAACGAAATTCGGCGACACTGAAGCTTTCTTT | CASSPTKFGDTEAFF
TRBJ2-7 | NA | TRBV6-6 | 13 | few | TGTGCCAGCAGTTACGAGAGGACTTACGAGCAGTACTTC | CASSYERTYEQYF
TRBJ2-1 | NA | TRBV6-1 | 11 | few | TGTGCCAGCAGTGAAGTTCGTGAGCAGTTCTTC | CASSEVREQFF
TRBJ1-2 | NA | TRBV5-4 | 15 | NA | TGTGCCAGCAGCGGAGAGACATACGTTAACTATGGCTACACCTTC | CASSGETYVNYGYTF